These 25 T cell receptor beta chains were sequenced from one sample in a study of T cell responses to AZD1222 COVID-19 vaccine (TCRdb year 2021). The meaning of the sample's time point label: about 28 days (+/-7) after the second vaccine dose. Library preparation employed the immunoSEQ multiplex PCR assay. Held by TCRdb, this immuneACCESS table contains in-frame sequences only and omits some clones. Under half of the omission traces to an unresolved V gene where checked; the cause of the rest is unknown. The sample data list roughly 150,000 clones, and 87% of these were observed just once. About 9% of the sample is taken by the ten largest. The specimen comprised peripheral blood, sampled 28 days after the second AZD1222 dose. The origin of the receptors is an adult who received the AZD1222 COVID-19 vaccine.

This rearrangement joins TRBV12-3 or TRBV12-4 to TRBJ2-5, with 7 bases aligning to TRBD2. V lost 5 bases to trimming and J lost 5 bases; unmatched junction nucleotides: 5. The CDR3 consists of 13 residues. For the CDR3, the DNA is TGTGCCAGCAGTCCTAGCGGAGTGGAGACCCAGTACTTC. It encodes CASSPSGVETQYF.

In DNA form, the CDR3 reads TGTGCCAGCAGCCGGGACATCGGCAATCAGCCCCAGCATTTT. This gives the protein CASSRDIGNQPQHF. The chain employs TRBV7-2 and TRBJ1-5, with D tentatively TRBD1 (6 bases). Per the germline V gene, CDR1 is SGHTA and CDR2 is FQGNSA. Trimming took off 5 bases at V and 2 bases at J, with 10 bases between the two ends. This CDR3 has 14 residues.

The rearrangement links TRBV7-2 to TRBJ1-2; 8 nucleotides match TRBD1. Trimming at V came to 5 bases and at J to 5 bases, leaving 7 bases not matched to a gene. This CDR3 has 14 amino acids. The germline gives CDR1 SGHTA, CDR2 FQGNSA. The CDR3 bases are TGTGCCAGCAGCAGGACAGGGCCGGATTATGGCTACACCTTC. Its protein product is CASSRTGPDYGYTF.

CDR3 protein: CASRQTSGYFNEQFF. The CDR3 coding sequence is TGCGCCAGCAGGCAGACTAGCGGATACTTCAATGAGCAGTTCTTC. The V call is TRBV5-1, the J call TRBJ2-1; 9 nucleotides line up with TRBD2. The CDR3 has 15 amino acids. Looked up from germline, CDR1 is SGHRS and CDR2 is YFSETQ. The trim removed 5 bases at V and 6 bases at J, leaving 9 bases unmatched. The whole variable domain, remainder taken from reference TRBV5-1 and TRBJ2-1, is KAGVTQTPRYLIKTRGQQVTLSCSPISGHRSVSWYQQTPGQGLQFLFEYFSETQRNKGNFPGRFSGRQFSNSRSEMNVSTLELGDSALYLCASRQTSGYFNEQFFGPGTRLTVL.

This chain joins TRBV7-9 and TRBJ2-7; no reliable D call. V lost 5 bases to trimming and J lost 0 bases, with 11 bases between them. This CDR3 region has 14 residues. Germline loops: CDR1 SEHNR, CDR2 FQNEAQ (reference sequence). CDR3: CASSPQRASYEQYF. CDR3 coding DNA: TGTGCCAGCAGCCCCCAACGGGCCTCCTACGAGCAGTACTTC.

This chain links TRBV3-1 (or the pseudogene TRBV3-2) with TRBJ2-1; 7 bases line up with TRBD1. This CDR3 contains 15 residues. Germline V lookup: CDR1 LGHDT, CDR2 YNNKEL (reference sequence). The V and J ends lost 0 bases and 7 bases, in that order; junction bases with no gene match: 6. In nucleotides, the CDR3 is TGTGCCAGCAGCCAAGAGGATGACAGGGTGAATGAGCAGTTCTTC. Protein sequence: CASSQEDDRVNEQFF.

This clone has a single count. The chain recombines TRBV5-4 with TRBJ1-6; TRBD1 matches at 7 bases. Germline CDR1 is SGHNT and CDR2 is YYREEE (reference sequence). V lost 4 bases to trimming and J lost 8 bases; unmatched junction nucleotides: 12. The CDR3 has 16 amino acids. The CDR3 nucleotides read TGTGCCAGCAGCCCAAGAGGAGGGCAGGGGGATTCACCCCTCCACTTT. It is translated as CASSPRGGQGDSPLHF.

The chain combines TRBV19 with TRBJ1-3, with D possibly matching TRBD1 (5 bases). Trimming pared 6 bases from V and 0 bases from J, leaving 12 bases between. Germline CDR1 is LNHDA and CDR2 is SQIVND (reference sequence). This CDR3 has 15 residues. The CDR3 reads CASRTGPNSGNTIYF. In DNA, the CDR3 is TGTGCCAGTAGAACGGGACCGAACTCTGGAAACACCATATATTTT.

This clone has only a few counts. The chain recombines TRBV5-4 with TRBJ2-1, with D hard to call. Germline CDR1 reads SGHNT; CDR2 reads YYREEE (reference sequence). The CDR3 is made up of 12 amino acids. Trimming stripped 4 bases from V and 3 bases from J, with 5 bases between. The CDR3 region is CASSPDYNEQFF. DNA for the CDR3: TGTGCCAGCAGCCCGGACTACAATGAGCAGTTCTTC.

The rearrangement links TRBV2 to TRBJ1-5; D may be TRBD1 (6 bases). The germline V gene encodes CDR1 SNHLY and CDR2 FYNNEI. The CDR3 consists of 16 residues. Trimming removed 7 bases from V and 0 bases from J, with 16 bases in between. The CDR3 nucleotides read TGTGCCAGCATGGGGGGCAGGGGTAATAGCAATCAGCCCCAGCATTTT. This translates into CASMGGRGNSNQPQHF.

CDR3 in DNA: TGCAGCACTACTAGCGGCTACAATGAGCAGTTCTTC. Protein: CSTTSGYNEQFF. This chain connects TRBV29-1 to TRBJ2-1; 8 nucleotides agree with TRBD2. This CDR3 comprises 12 residues. From germline, CDR1 is SQVTM and CDR2 ANQGSEA. V shed 8 bases, J shed 3 bases, and the junction held 3 bases outside the gene matches.

This rearrangement joins TRBV7-3 to TRBJ2-1; TRBD1 is a possible D gene (10 bases). CDR3 length equals 17 residues. V shed 6 bases and J shed 4 bases, with 22 bases lying between them. Germline CDR1 is SGHTA and CDR2 is FQGTGA. CDR3 DNA: TGTGCCAGCAGTAGACAGGGGGCTAGCGGGAAGTACAATGAGCAGTTCTTC. Protein sequence: CASSRQGASGKYNEQFF.

The rearrangement joins TRBV18 to TRBJ1-6; D perhaps matches TRBD1 (5 bases). Germline V gene sequence: CDR1 KGHSH, CDR2 LQKENI. CDR3 length equals 16 residues. Trimming stripped 3 bases from V and 9 bases from J, with 18 bases between. This chain's CDR3 is CASSPYAGTEGSPLHF. CDR3 DNA sequence: TGTGCCAGCTCACCCTACGCCGGGACGGAAGGTTCACCCCTCCACTTT.

The chain combines TRBV7-2 with TRBJ2-7; 14 bases align to TRBD2. Germline V gene data show CDR1 as SGHTA and CDR2 as FQGNSA. The CDR3 length is 17 residues. V lost 1 base, J lost 5 bases, and 7 bases stayed unmatched. The CDR3 nucleotides read TGTGCCAGCAGCTTAGACAGGACTAGCGGGAGGTGGGACGAGCAGTACTTC. Protein sequence: CASSLDRTSGRWDEQYF.

V usage is TRBV10-1 and J usage is TRBJ2-7; D might be TRBD1 (6 bases). The CDR3 is 17 residues long. The V and J ends lost 10 bases and 4 bases respectively, with 29 bases between them. Germline loops: CDR1 WNHNN, CDR2 SYGVQD (reference sequence). The CDR3 sequence is CATATGSSDPGEYEQYF. CDR3 DNA sequence: TGCGCCACAGCGACAGGCTCATCGGACCCCGGTGAATACGAGCAGTACTTC.

This rearrangement joins TRBV9 to TRBJ1-3; D is undetermined. Germline V lookup: CDR1 SGDLS, CDR2 YYNGEE. The CDR3 length is 14 residues. The V gene lost 0 bases and the J gene lost 0 bases, with 4 bases spanning the gap. This CDR3 is CASSVVPSGNTIYF. For the CDR3, the DNA is TGTGCCAGCAGCGTAGTCCCCTCTGGAAACACCATATATTTT. Combining the CDR3 with reference TRBV9 and TRBJ1-3 gives the whole variable domain DSGVTQTPKHLITATGQRVTLRCSPRSGDLSVYWYQQSLDQGLQFLIQYYNGEERAKGNILERFSAQQFPDLHSELNLSSLELGDSALYFCASSVVPSGNTIYFGEGSWLTVV.

The chain combines TRBV5-4 with TRBJ2-7; D is ambiguous. CDR3 length: 13 residues. Germline V gene lookup returns CDR1 SGHNT and CDR2 YYREEE (reference sequence). Trimming removed 5 bases at V and 0 bases at J, with 9 bases between. CDR3: CASRSEPSYEQYF. The CDR3 nucleotides are TGTGCCAGCAGGTCAGAGCCCTCCTACGAGCAGTACTTC.

The chain links TRBV5-1 to TRBJ1-2; the D is unclear. CDR1 is SGHRS and CDR2 is YFSETQ in the germline V gene. This CDR3 has 13 residues. V was cut by 2 bases and J by 4 bases, with 9 bases left in between. In DNA form, the CDR3 reads TGCGCCAGCAGCTTTGGCAGGCTCTATGGCTACACCTTC. Translation gives CASSFGRLYGYTF. Full variable domain (rest looked up from reference TRBV5-1 and TRBJ1-2): KAGVTQTPRYLIKTRGQQVTLSCSPISGHRSVSWYQQTPGQGLQFLFEYFSETQRNKGNFPGRFSGRQFSNSRSEMNVSTLELGDSALYLCASSFGRLYGYTFGSGTRLTVV.

The count of this clone is one. The rearrangement links TRBV6-5 to TRBJ2-3; no reliable D call. V was shortened by 0 bases and J by 7 bases, with 5 bases between the two germline ends. The CDR3 extends over 12 amino acids. CDR1 and CDR2 (germline): MNHEY, SVGAGI. In DNA form, the CDR3 reads TGTGCCAGCAGTTACTCGCAAAATACGCAGTATTTT. Protein sequence: CASSYSQNTQYF.

V gene TRBV6-5 combines with J gene TRBJ1-2; tentatively, D is TRBD1 (5 bases). The ends were cut back, 7 bases at V and 0 bases at J, with 15 bases in the middle. Germline loops: CDR1 MNHEY, CDR2 SVGAGI. The CDR3 spans 15 residues. Written as DNA, the CDR3 is TGTGCCAGCACCAACTGGGAACAGGCTAACTATGGCTACACCTTC. The encoded protein is CASTNWEQANYGYTF.

This chain links TRBV3-1 (or the pseudogene TRBV3-2) with TRBJ2-2; 10 bases are a match to TRBD2. V trimming: 0 bases; J trimming: 7 bases; junction bases outside the gene matches: 17. CDR1 is LGHDT, CDR2 YNNKEL, per germline (reference sequence). The CDR3 contains 20 residues. The CDR3 DNA reads TGTGCCAGCAGCCAAGATGATGGGCTAGCGGGAGTTTGGGTCCACGGGGAGCTGTTTTTT. It codes for CASSQDDGLAGVWVHGELFF.

This clone appeared once. The CDR3 spells CASSPVGKNQPQHF. CDR3 DNA sequence: TGTGCCAGCTCACCAGTCGGGAAAAATCAGCCCCAGCATTTT. The gene calls are TRBV18 and TRBJ1-5; no clear D. The CDR3 length is 14 residues. V was trimmed by 2 bases and J by 4 bases, leaving 9 bases between them. The germline V gene has CDR1 KGHSH and CDR2 LQKENI.

This clone was detected only once. This chain joins TRBV30 and TRBJ2-3, with 8 bases aligning to TRBD1. J was trimmed by 0 bases and V by 2 bases; bases with no gene match: 7. The CDR3 has 16 amino acids. CDR1 is GTSNPN and CDR2 is SVGIG in the germline V gene (reference sequence). The CDR3 reads CAWSPGQGPSTDTQYF. The CDR3 region has the DNA TGTGCCTGGAGTCCCGGACAGGGCCCTAGCACAGATACGCAGTATTTT.

The chain carries TRBV6-5 and TRBJ1-4; D might be TRBD1 (5 bases). Per germline, CDR1 MNHEY and CDR2 SVGAGI. With 6 bases removed from V and 6 bases from J, the gap between germline ends came to 11 bases. The CDR3 length is 13 residues. Written as DNA, the CDR3 is TGTGCCAGCAGGCAGGGTGGGGATGAAAAACTGTTTTTT. It translates to CASRQGGDEKLFF.

The rearrangement links TRBV7-9 to TRBJ2-3; TRBD1 is a possible D gene (5 bases). Germline CDR1 is SEHNR and CDR2 is FQNEAQ (reference sequence). This CDR3 has 17 residues. The ends were cut back, 0 bases at V and 0 bases at J, with 13 bases in the middle. CDR3 protein: CASSLASMGPSTDTQYF. In nucleotides, the CDR3 is TGTGCCAGCAGCTTAGCGTCGATGGGGCCCAGCACAGATACGCAGTATTTT.